The 9 T cell receptor beta chains below all came from one sample that was sequenced in a study of blood T cell repertoires in COVID-19. TCRdb keeps only in-frame clones here, not all; method: immunoSEQ multiplex PCR. Among about 200,000 clones listed, roughly 85% were seen once. The specimen sequenced was PBMCs or T cells enriched from blood (not recorded which). The receptors originated from a middle-aged woman with acute COVID-19.

The chain carries TRBV19 and TRBJ1-4; D not certain. The CDR3 is 14 residues long. Germline loops: CDR1 LNHDA, CDR2 SQIVND (reference sequence). V lost 3 bases and J lost 4, with 9 bases in between. As DNA, the CDR3 is TGTGCCAGTAGTATCGGACTTCGTAATGAAAAACTGTTTTTT. Amino acid sequence: CASSIGLRNEKLFF. Full variable domain (missing parts from reference TRBV19 and TRBJ1-4): DGGITQSPKYLFRKEGQNVTLSCEQNLNHDAMYWYRQDPGQGLRLIYYSQIVNDFQKGDIAEGYSVSREKKESFPLTVTSAQKNPTAFYLCASSIGLRNEKLFFGSGTQLSVL.

The V call is TRBV4-3, the J call TRBJ2-7; TRBD1 matches 7 bases. This CDR3 has 15 amino acids. After removal of 1 base from V and 7 bases from J, the junction contained 10 bases not matched to a gene. Germline V gives CDR1 LGHNA, CDR2 YSLEER. Here the CDR3 reads CASSQGGPGGIEQYF. The CDR3 DNA sequence: TGCGCCAGCAGCCAAGGTGGCCCAGGGGGAATTGAGCAGTACTTC.

The genes are TRBV6-2 or TRBV6-3 and TRBJ2-1, with TRBD2 as a possible D gene (5 bases). CDR1 is MNHEY and CDR2 is SVGEGT in the germline V gene. Trimming shortened V by 5 bases and J by 8 bases, and 25 bases separated the two germline ends. This CDR3 has 17 amino acids. CDR3 nucleotides: TGTGCCAGCAGTACCCCTTTTGCGGGCGGGCCGGGTGATGAGCAGTTCTTC. This encodes CASSTPFAGGPGDEQFF.

This clone was recorded a few times. The V call is TRBV19, the J call TRBJ1-2, with TRBD1 matching over 10 bases. The length of the CDR3 is 14 residues. The trim removed 6 bases at V and 4 bases at J, leaving 5 bases unmatched. Germline CDR1 and CDR2: LNHDA and SQIVND (reference sequence). The CDR3 DNA is TGTGCCAGTAGGGAGACAGGGGGCACCTATGGCTACACCTTC. Its protein product is CASRETGGTYGYTF.

The gene calls are TRBV28 and TRBJ2-1; 11 positions agree with TRBD2. CDR1 is MDHEN and CDR2 is SYDVKM in the germline V gene. The CDR3 runs to 16 residues. With V trimmed by 6 bases and J by 6 bases, 10 bases remained unmatched. CDR3 loop: CASSPAELAGVNEQFF. The CDR3, as DNA: TGTGCCAGCAGCCCCGCCGAACTAGCGGGAGTCAATGAGCAGTTCTTC.

A few counts support this clone. The chain couples TRBV4-1 to TRBJ1-3, with 8 bases matching TRBD1. The length of the CDR3 is 15 residues. Germline V gene sequence: CDR1 MGHRA, CDR2 YSYEKL. V lost 6 bases to trimming and J lost 4 bases; unmatched junction nucleotides: 8. CDR3 in DNA: TGCGCCAGCAGGGCCCCGGACAGGGCCGGAAACACCATATATTTT. It yields the protein CASRAPDRAGNTIYF.

In DNA, the CDR3 is TGTGCCACCAGTGGGGGGCTTTTAGGACGCGGCTACACCTTC. Translated: CATSGGLLGRGYTF. The rearrangement joins TRBV24-1 to TRBJ1-2, with TRBD1 as a possible D gene (6 bases). Trimming took off 5 bases at V and 8 bases at J, with 17 bases between the two ends. Germline V lookup: CDR1 KGHDR, CDR2 SFDVKD. This CDR3 region has 14 residues.

This chain joins TRBV27 and TRBJ1-4, with 7 bases that match TRBD1. V gave up 6 bases and J gave up 3 bases; unmatched junction bases: 10. Germline V gives CDR1 MNHEY, CDR2 SMNVEV (reference sequence). There are 16 residues in the CDR3. The CDR3 sequence: CASRPGGPGANEKLFF. CDR3 DNA sequence: TGTGCCAGCAGACCAGGGGGGCCGGGAGCTAATGAAAAACTGTTTTTT.

This chain uses TRBV27 with TRBJ2-4; 8 bases line up with TRBD2. With V trimmed by 2 bases and J by 3 bases, 6 bases remained unmatched. Per germline, CDR1 MNHEY and CDR2 SMNVEV (reference sequence). This CDR3 region has 16 residues. This chain's CDR3 is CASSLSSGVGKNIQYF. CDR3 DNA sequence: TGTGCCAGCAGTTTAAGTAGCGGGGTCGGCAAAAACATTCAGTACTTC.